These T cell receptor beta chains were read from a single sample in a study of blood T cell repertoires in COVID-19. Repertoires were generated with immunoSEQ multiplex PCR, while TCRdb's copy carries only in-frame clones and drops some. The sample lists under 250,000 clones; roughly 90% were seen once. Sequenced: peripheral blood. These receptors were taken from a man in his 60s with acute or convalescent COVID-19. The CDR3 runs from the conserved cysteine through the conserved F or W. D genes are given only for firm matches. Expanded clones get a size class; other rows say once, few or many, or leave the size out.

D: .; length: 15; size: .; J: TRBJ2-1; V: TRBV11-3; DNA: TGTGCCAGCAGCTTAGATCAAAGACTAGGCTATGAGCAGTTCTTC; CDR3: CASSLDQRLGYEQFF
D: .; length: 14; size: .; J: TRBJ1-4; V: TRBV7-9; DNA: TGTGCCAGCAGCTTCCGGGAGGCGGGGGAAAAACTGTTTTTT; CDR3: CASSFREAGEKLFF
D: TRBD1; length: 16; size: .; J: TRBJ1-3; V: TRBV7-9; DNA: TGTGCCAGCAGCTTATACGCAGGGGGCTCTGGAAACACCATATATTTT; CDR3: CASSLYAGGSGNTIYF
D: TRBD2; length: 15; size: once; J: TRBJ2-5; V: TRBV3-1/TRBV3-2; DNA: TGTGCCAGCAGCCGGCAAGGGACTAGCGGCGAGACCCAGTACTTC; CDR3: CASSRQGTSGETQYF
D: TRBD1; length: 13; size: .; J: TRBJ1-2; V: TRBV29-1; DNA: TGCAGCGTTGCAGGACAGGGATTCTATGGCTACACCTTC; CDR3: CSVAGQGFYGYTF
D: TRBD1; length: 15; size: .; J: TRBJ2-7; V: TRBV28; DNA: TGTGCCAGCATCCCGTCCGGGACAGGGGTTTACGAGCAGTACTTC; CDR3: CASIPSGTGVYEQYF
D: .; length: 16; size: few; J: TRBJ2-2; V: TRBV28; DNA: TGTGCCAGCAGTTTAGCCCCAGGGGCGGTCACCGGGGAGCTGTTTTTT; CDR3: CASSLAPGAVTGELFF
D: .; length: 14; size: .; J: TRBJ2-5; V: TRBV5-4; DNA: TGTGCCAGCAGCTTGGACAGGGCCCAAGAGACCCAGTACTTC; CDR3: CASSLDRAQETQYF
D: .; length: 13; size: .; J: TRBJ1-1; V: TRBV11-3; DNA: TGTGCCAGCAGCTTGGATTTTGGCGGGGGTGCTTTCTTT; CDR3: CASSLDFGGGAFF
D: TRBD2; length: 19; size: once; J: TRBJ2-3; V: TRBV6-2/TRBV6-3; DNA: TGTGCCAGCAGCCATGACAGGGGACTAGCGGGAGGACCCACAGATACGCAGTATTTT; CDR3: CASSHDRGLAGGPTDTQYF
D: TRBD1; length: 15; size: .; J: TRBJ1-4; V: TRBV13; DNA: TGTGCCAGCAGTTCTGGACAGGGCCTTAATGAAAAACTGTTTTTT; CDR3: CASSSGQGLNEKLFF
D: .; length: 14; size: .; J: TRBJ2-7; V: TRBV7-9; DNA: TGTGCCAGCAGCTTAGGAGGTCAGCACTACGAGCAGTACTTC; CDR3: CASSLGGQHYEQYF
D: TRBD2; length: 18; size: .; J: TRBJ2-2; V: TRBV7-8; DNA: TGTGCCAGCAGCTTAGTCCCTAGCGGGAGGGCCATAGCCGGGGAGCTGTTTTTT; CDR3: CASSLVPSGRAIAGELFF
D: TRBD1; length: 12; size: .; J: TRBJ2-1; V: TRBV5-1; DNA: TGCGCCAGCAGCTTGGAGGGGGCTGAGCAGTTCTTC; CDR3: CASSLEGAEQFF
D: .; length: 16; size: .; J: TRBJ1-5; V: TRBV15; DNA: TGTGCCACCAGCAGAGGGTACGGGGGGATCAATCAGCCCCAGCATTTT; CDR3: CATSRGYGGINQPQHF
D: TRBD2; length: 13; size: .; J: TRBJ2-3; V: TRBV19; DNA: TGTGCCAGTAGCGCGGCGGGAGCAGATACGCAGTATTTT; CDR3: CASSAAGADTQYF
D: TRBD1; length: 15; size: few; J: TRBJ2-5; V: TRBV28; DNA: TGTGCCAGCAGTTTATGGGGACAGGCCGATAGGACCCAGTACTTC; CDR3: CASSLWGQADRTQYF
D: .; length: 15; size: .; J: TRBJ1-2; V: TRBV3-1/TRBV3-2; DNA: TGTGCCAGCAGCCAAGGAATGTCAGCTAACTATGGCTACACCTTC; CDR3: CASSQGMSANYGYTF
D: TRBD1; length: 14; size: .; J: TRBJ2-4; V: TRBV5-1; DNA: TGCGCCAGCCATAAGGGACAGGACAAAAACATTCAGTACTTC; CDR3: CASHKGQDKNIQYF
D: .; length: 15; size: .; J: TRBJ1-2; V: TRBV6-5; DNA: TGTGCCAGCAGTCTCAAACAGGGCGCTAACTATGGCTACACCTTC; CDR3: CASSLKQGANYGYTF
D: .; length: 15; size: once; J: TRBJ2-3; V: TRBV30; DNA: TGTGCCTGCCAATCGCCCAGCGGCAGCACAGATACGCAGTATTTT; CDR3: CACQSPSGSTDTQYF
D: .; length: 13; size: .; J: TRBJ1-2; V: TRBV14; DNA: TGTGCCAGCAGCCACACAGCTAACTATGGCTACACCTTC; CDR3: CASSHTANYGYTF
D: .; length: 14; size: once; J: TRBJ1-6; V: TRBV18; DNA: TGTGCCAGCTCACCGGACAGAGCTAATTCACCCCTCCACTTT; CDR3: CASSPDRANSPLHF
D: .; length: 14; size: .; J: TRBJ1-4; V: TRBV6-2/TRBV6-3; DNA: TGTGCCAGCAGTTCCACCACCCAGGGTGAAAAACTGTTTTTT; CDR3: CASSSTTQGEKLFF
D: .; length: 16; size: .; J: TRBJ2-7; V: TRBV7-6; DNA: TGTGCCAGCAGCTTAAGGGACAGGAGGGAGGGGGTCGAGCAGTACTTC; CDR3: CASSLRDRREGVEQYF
D: TRBD2; length: 15; size: .; J: TRBJ2-1; V: TRBV25-1; DNA: TGTGCCAGCGGGTCCCTAGCGGGAGACGGGAATGAGCAGTTCTTC; CDR3: CASGSLAGDGNEQFF
D: .; length: 16; size: .; J: TRBJ1-1; V: TRBV28; DNA: TGTGCCAGCAGTGTCAGCTATTTGGGAGGCAACACTGAAGCTTTCTTT; CDR3: CASSVSYLGGNTEAFF
D: .; length: 15; size: .; J: TRBJ2-7; V: TRBV7-2; DNA: TGTGCCAGCAGCTCACGCCGAGGATTATTCTACGAGCAGTACTTC; CDR3: CASSSRRGLFYEQYF
D: TRBD1; length: 15; size: .; J: TRBJ1-5; V: TRBV28; DNA: TGTGCCAGCAGTTTGGTAGACAGGGCAAATCAGCCCCAGCATTTT; CDR3: CASSLVDRANQPQHF
D: TRBD1; length: 16; size: .; J: TRBJ1-3; V: TRBV19; DNA: TGTGCCAGTAGTTCCACCGGGACAGGGGTCGGAAACACCATATATTTT; CDR3: CASSSTGTGVGNTIYF
D: TRBD1; length: 16; size: .; J: TRBJ2-7; V: TRBV28; DNA: TGTGCCAGCAGTTCGCTCGTCCCGGGACAGAAGTACGAGCAGTACTTC; CDR3: CASSSLVPGQKYEQYF
D: .; length: 16; size: few; J: TRBJ2-5; V: TRBV4-2; DNA: TGTGCCAGCAGCCAAGAGTTTGGAGGGCCCGGGGAGACCCAGTACTTC; CDR3: CASSQEFGGPGETQYF
D: .; length: 11; size: .; J: TRBJ2-5; V: TRBV28; DNA: TGTGCCAGCAGTTTACGGGGGGCTAAGTACTTC; CDR3: CASSLRGAKYF